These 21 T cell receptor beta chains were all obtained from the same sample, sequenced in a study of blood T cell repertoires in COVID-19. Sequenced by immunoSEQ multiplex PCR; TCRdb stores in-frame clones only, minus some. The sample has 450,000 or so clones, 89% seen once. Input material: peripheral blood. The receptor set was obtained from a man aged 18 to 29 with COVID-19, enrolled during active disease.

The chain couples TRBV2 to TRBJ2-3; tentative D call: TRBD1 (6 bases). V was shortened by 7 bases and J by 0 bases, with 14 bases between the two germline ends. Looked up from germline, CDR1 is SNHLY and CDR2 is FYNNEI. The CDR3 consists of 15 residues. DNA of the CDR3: TGTGCCAGCACCGAACAGGGTTTTAGCACAGATACGCAGTATTTT. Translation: CASTEQGFSTDTQYF. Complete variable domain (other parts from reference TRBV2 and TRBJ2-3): EPEVTQTPSHQVTQMGQEVILRCVPISNHLYFYWYRQILGQKVEFLVSFYNNEISEKSEIFDDQFSVERPDGSNFTLKIRSTKLEDSAMYFCASTEQGFSTDTQYFGPGTRLTVL.

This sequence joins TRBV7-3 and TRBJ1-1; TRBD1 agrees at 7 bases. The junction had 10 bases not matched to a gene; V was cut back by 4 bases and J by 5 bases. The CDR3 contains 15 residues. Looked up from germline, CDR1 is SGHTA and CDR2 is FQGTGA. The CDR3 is CASSSSGGEGTEAFF. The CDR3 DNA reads TGTGCCAGCAGCTCCTCAGGGGGTGAGGGAACTGAAGCTTTCTTT. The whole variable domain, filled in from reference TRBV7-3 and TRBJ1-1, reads GAGVSQTPSNKVTEKGKYVELRCDPISGHTALYWYRQSLGQGPEFLIYFQGTGAADDSGLPNDRFFAVRPEGSVSTLKIQRTERGDSAVYLCASSSSGGEGTEAFFGQGTRLTVV.

The CDR3 nucleotides are TGTGCCAGCAGCCAACTAAGCGGGAGGTGGTCTGAGCAGTTCTTC. This encodes CASSQLSGRWSEQFF. This sequence joins TRBV3-1 (or the pseudogene TRBV3-2) and TRBJ2-1; 9 nucleotides line up with TRBD2. The CDR3 has 15 residues. J lost 9 bases, V lost 2 bases, and 8 bases had no gene match. Germline loops: CDR1 LGHDT, CDR2 YNNKEL (reference sequence).

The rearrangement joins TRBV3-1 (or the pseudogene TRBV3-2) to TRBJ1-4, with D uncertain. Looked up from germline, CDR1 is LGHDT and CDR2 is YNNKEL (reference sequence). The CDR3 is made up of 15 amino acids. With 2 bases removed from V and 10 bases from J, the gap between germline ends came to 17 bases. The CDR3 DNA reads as TGTGCCAGCAGCCAACAAGCCATCGACTTGGGAAAACTGTTTTTT. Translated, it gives CASSQQAIDLGKLFF.

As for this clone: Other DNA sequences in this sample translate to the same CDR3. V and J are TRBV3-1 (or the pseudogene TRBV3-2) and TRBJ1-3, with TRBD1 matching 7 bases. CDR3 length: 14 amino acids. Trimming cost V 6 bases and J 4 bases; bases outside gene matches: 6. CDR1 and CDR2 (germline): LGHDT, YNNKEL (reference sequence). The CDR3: CASSPQGRGNTIYF. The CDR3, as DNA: TGTGCCAGCAGTCCACAGGGGCGCGGAAACACCATATATTTT.

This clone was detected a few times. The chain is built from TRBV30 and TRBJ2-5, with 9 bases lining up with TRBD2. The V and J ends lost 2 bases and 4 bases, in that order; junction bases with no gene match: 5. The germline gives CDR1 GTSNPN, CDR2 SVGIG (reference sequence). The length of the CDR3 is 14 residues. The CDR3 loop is CAWSLAGERETQYF. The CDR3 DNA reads TGTGCCTGGAGTTTAGCGGGAGAAAGAGAGACCCAGTACTTC.

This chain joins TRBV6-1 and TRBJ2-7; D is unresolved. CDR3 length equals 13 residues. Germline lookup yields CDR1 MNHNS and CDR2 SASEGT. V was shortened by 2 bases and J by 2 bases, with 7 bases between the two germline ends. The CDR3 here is CASSEYGAYEQYF. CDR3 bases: TGTGCCAGCAGTGAATACGGAGCCTACGAGCAGTACTTC.

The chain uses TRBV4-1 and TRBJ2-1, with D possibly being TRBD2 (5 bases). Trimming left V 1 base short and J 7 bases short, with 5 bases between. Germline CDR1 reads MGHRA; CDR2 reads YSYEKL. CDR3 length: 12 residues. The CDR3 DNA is TGCGCCAGCAGCCAAGGCGGGAATGAGCAGTTCTTC. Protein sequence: CASSQGGNEQFF.

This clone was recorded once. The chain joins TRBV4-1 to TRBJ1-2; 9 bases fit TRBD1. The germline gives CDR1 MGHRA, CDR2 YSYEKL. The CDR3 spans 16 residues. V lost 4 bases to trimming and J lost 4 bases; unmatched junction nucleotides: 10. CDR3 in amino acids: CASSRGQGTSGYGYTF. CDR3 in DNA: TGCGCCAGCAGCCGCGGACAGGGGACCTCTGGCTATGGCTACACCTTC.

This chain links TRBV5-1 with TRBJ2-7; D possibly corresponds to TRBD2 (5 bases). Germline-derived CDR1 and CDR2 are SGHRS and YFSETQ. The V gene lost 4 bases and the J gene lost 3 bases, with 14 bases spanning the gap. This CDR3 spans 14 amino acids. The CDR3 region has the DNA TGCGCCAGCAGCCTACAAGCGGACCACTACGAGCAGTACTTC. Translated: CASSLQADHYEQYF.

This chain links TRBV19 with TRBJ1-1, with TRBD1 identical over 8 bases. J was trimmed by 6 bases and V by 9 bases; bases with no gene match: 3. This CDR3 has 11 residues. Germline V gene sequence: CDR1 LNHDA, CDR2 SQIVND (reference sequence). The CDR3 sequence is CASRTGPEAFF. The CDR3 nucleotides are TGTGCCAGCAGGACAGGGCCTGAAGCTTTCTTT.

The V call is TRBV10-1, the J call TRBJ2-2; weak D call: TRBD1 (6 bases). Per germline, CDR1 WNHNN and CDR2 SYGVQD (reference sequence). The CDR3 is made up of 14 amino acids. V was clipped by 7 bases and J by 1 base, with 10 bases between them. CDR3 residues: CASKQGRNTGELFF. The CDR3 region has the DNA TGCGCCAGCAAGCAGGGGAGGAACACCGGGGAGCTGTTTTTT.

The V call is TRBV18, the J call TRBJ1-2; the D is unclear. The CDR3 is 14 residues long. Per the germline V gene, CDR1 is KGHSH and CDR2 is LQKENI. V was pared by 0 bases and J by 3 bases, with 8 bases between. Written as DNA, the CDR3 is TGTGCCAGCTCACCACCTGAACAGTACTATGGCTACACCTTC. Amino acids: CASSPPEQYYGYTF.

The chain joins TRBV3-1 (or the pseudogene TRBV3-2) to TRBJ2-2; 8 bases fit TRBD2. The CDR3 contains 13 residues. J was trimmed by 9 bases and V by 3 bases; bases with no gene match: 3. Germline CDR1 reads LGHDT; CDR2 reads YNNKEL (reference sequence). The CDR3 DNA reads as TGTGCCAGCAGCCAGCGGGGGGCCAGGGAGCTGTTTTTT. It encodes CASSQRGARELFF.

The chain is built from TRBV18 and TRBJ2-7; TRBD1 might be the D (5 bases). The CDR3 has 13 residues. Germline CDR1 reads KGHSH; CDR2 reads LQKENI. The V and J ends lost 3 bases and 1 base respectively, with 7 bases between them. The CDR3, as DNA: TGTGCCAGCTCACCTAGACAGTCCTACGAGCAGTACTTC. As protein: CASSPRQSYEQYF.

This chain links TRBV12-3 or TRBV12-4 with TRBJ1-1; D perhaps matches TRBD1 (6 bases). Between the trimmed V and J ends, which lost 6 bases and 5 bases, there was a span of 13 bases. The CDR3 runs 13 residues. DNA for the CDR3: TGTGCCAGCAGCCCACCCCAGGGGACTGAAGCTTTCTTT. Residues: CASSPPQGTEAFF.

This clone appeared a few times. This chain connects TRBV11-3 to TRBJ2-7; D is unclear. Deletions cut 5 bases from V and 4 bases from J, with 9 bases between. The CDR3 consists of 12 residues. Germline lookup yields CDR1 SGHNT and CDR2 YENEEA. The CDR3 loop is CASSPNNYEQYF. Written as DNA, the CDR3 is TGTGCCAGCAGCCCGAACAATTACGAGCAGTACTTC.

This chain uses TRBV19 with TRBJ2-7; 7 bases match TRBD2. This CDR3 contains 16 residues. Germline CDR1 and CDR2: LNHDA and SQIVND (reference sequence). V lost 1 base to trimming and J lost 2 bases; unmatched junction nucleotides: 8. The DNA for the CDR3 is TGTGCCAGTAGTATAGGATTAGCGGGCCTCCCCTACGAGCAGTACTTC. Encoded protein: CASSIGLAGLPYEQYF.

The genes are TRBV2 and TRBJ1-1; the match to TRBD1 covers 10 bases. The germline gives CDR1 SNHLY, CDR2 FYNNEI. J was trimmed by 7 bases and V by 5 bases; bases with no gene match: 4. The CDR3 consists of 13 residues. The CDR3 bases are TGTGCCAGCAGTCTCCGGGACAGGGGTGAAGCTTTCTTT. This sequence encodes CASSLRDRGEAFF.

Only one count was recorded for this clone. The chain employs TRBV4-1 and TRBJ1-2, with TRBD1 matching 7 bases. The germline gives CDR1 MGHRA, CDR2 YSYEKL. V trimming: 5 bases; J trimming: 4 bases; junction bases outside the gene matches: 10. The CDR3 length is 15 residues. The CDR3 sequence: CASSTQTGWGYGYTF. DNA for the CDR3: TGCGCCAGCAGCACTCAGACAGGGTGGGGCTATGGCTACACCTTC.

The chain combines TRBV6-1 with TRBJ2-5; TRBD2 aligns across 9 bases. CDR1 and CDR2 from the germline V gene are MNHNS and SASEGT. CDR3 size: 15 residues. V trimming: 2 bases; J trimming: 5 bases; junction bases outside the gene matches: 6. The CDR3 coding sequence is TGTGCCAGCAGTGAAATGGGCGGGGGGGTGGAGACCCAGTACTTC. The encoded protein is CASSEMGGGVETQYF.